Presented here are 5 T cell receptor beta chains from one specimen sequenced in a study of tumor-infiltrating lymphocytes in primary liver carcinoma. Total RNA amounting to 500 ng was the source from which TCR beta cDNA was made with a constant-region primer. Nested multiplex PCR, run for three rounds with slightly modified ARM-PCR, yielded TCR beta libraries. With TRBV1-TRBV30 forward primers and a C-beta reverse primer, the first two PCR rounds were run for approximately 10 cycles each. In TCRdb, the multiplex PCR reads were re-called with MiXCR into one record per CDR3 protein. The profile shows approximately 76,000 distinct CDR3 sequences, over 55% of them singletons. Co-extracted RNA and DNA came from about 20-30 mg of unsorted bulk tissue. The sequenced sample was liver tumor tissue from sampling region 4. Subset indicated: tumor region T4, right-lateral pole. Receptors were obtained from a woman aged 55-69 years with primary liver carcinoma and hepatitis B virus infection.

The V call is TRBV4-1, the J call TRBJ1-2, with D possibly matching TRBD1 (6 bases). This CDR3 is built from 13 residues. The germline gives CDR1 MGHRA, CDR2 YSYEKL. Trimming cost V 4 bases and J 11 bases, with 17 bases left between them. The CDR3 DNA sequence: TGCGCCAGCAGCCGGGACATAGGGGGTGGTTACACCTTC. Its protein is CASSRDIGGGYTF.

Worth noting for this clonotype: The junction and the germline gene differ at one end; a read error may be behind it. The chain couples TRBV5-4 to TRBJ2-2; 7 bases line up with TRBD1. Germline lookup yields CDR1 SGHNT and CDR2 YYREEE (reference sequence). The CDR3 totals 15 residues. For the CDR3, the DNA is TGTGCCATCAGCTTGGACAGGACGAACACCGGGGAGCTGTTTTTC. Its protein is CAISLDRTNTGELFF.

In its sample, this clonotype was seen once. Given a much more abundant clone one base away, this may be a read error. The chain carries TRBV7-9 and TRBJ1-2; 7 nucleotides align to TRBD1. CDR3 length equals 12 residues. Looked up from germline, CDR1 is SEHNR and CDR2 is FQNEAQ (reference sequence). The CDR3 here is CTIPGQLYGYTF. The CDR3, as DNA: TGTACCATCCCGGGACAGCTCTATGGCTACACCTTC.

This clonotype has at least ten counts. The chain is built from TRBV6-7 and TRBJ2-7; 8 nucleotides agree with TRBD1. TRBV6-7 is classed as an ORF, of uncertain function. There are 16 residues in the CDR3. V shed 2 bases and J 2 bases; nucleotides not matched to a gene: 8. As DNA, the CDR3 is TGTGCCAGCAGTTACCCAAAGCCGGGACAGGCCTACGAGCAGTACTTC. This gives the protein CASSYPKPGQAYEQYF.

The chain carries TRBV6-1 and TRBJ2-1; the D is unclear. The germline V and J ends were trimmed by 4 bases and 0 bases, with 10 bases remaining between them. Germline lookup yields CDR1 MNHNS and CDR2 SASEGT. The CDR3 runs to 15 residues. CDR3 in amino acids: CASSALNNSYNEQFF. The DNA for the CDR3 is TGTGCCAGCAGTGCCCTTAACAACTCCTACAATGAGCAGTTCTTC.